Each of the 19 T cell receptor beta chains below was sequenced from the same sample in a study of OX40 agonist ivuxolimab in advanced cancers. Only in-frame clones appear in the TCRdb table, and some are missing; sequencing was by immunoSEQ multiplex PCR. The sample has tens of thousands of clones, 81% seen once; the top ten hold about 0.69%. The sequenced sample was CD4+ or CD8+ T cells sorted from blood, obtained in a trial of the OX40 agonist ivuxolimab. These receptors were taken from an adult with an advanced solid tumor such as melanoma, head and neck, liver or kidney cancer.

This sequence joins TRBV5-1 and TRBJ2-2, with 12 positions matching TRBD1. Germline trimming cut 5 bases from V and 5 bases from J; bases unmatched to any gene: 4. From germline, CDR1 is SGHRS and CDR2 YFSETQ. The CDR3 is made up of 15 amino acids. The CDR3 DNA is TGCGCCAGCAGTTCGGGACAGGGGGCAACCGGGGAGCTGTTTTTT. This gives the protein CASSSGQGATGELFF.

V is TRBV18 and J is TRBJ1-5, with D possibly matching TRBD1 (5 bases). CDR1 KGHSH and CDR2 LQKENI come from the germline V gene. CDR3 length: 17 residues. Deletions cut 3 bases from V and 4 bases from J, with 19 bases between. DNA of the CDR3: TGTGCCAGCTCACCTCTCCCGGGGCAGGCTCTTAATCAGCCCCAGCATTTT. Its protein is CASSPLPGQALNQPQHF. The variable domain in full, completed from reference TRBV18 and TRBJ1-5, reads NAGVMQNPRHLVRRRGQEARLRCSPMKGHSHVYWYRQLPEEGLKFMVYLQKENIIDESGMPKERFSAEFPKEGPSILRIQQVVRGDSAAYFCASSPLPGQALNQPQHFGDGTRLSIL.

The chain is built from TRBV15 and TRBJ2-5; no reliable D call. CDR1 is LNHNV, CDR2 YYDKDF, per germline (reference sequence). Trimming stripped 2 bases from V and 5 bases from J, with 9 bases between. The CDR3 is 13 residues long. This chain's CDR3 is CATSRPTQETQYF. The CDR3 DNA reads as TGTGCCACCAGCAGACCTACCCAGGAGACCCAGTACTTC.

The chain links TRBV11-2 to TRBJ2-1; D unresolved. The CDR3 loop spans 13 amino acids. The V gene lost 0 bases and the J gene lost 15 bases, with 15 bases spanning the gap. Germline V lookup: CDR1 SGHAT, CDR2 FQNNGV. The CDR3, as DNA: TGTGCCAGCAGCTTAGATCGGGTGGGGTATCCGTTCTTC. Protein: CASSLDRVGYPFF.

The chain employs TRBV11-3 and TRBJ1-1; D call uncertain. Germline CDR1 is SGHNT and CDR2 is YENEEA. The length of the CDR3 is 14 residues. The ends were cut back, 1 base at V and 8 bases at J, with 14 bases in the middle. The CDR3 DNA is TGTGCCAGCAGCTTAGCAAATGGCGTCGAGGAAGCTTTCTTT. It codes for CASSLANGVEEAFF.

The chain links TRBV18 to TRBJ1-6, with unresolved D. Trimming left V 3 bases short and J 3 bases short, with 12 bases between. Germline values: CDR1 KGHSH, CDR2 LQKENI. CDR3 length: 16 residues. Written as DNA, the CDR3 is TGTGCCAGCTCACCCCGAACAGACATCTATAATTCACCCCTCCACTTT. This gives the protein CASSPRTDIYNSPLHF. Full variable domain (remainder filled in from reference TRBV18 and TRBJ1-6): NAGVMQNPRHLVRRRGQEARLRCSPMKGHSHVYWYRQLPEEGLKFMVYLQKENIIDESGMPKERFSAEFPKEGPSILRIQQVVRGDSAAYFCASSPRTDIYNSPLHFGNGTRLTVT.

This chain connects TRBV15 to TRBJ2-5; 11 bases agree with TRBD2. Per the germline V gene, CDR1 is LNHNV and CDR2 is YYDKDF (reference sequence). This CDR3 has 14 residues. V was clipped by 4 bases and J by 4 bases; unmatched bases: 2. The CDR3 here is CATSKGLAGETQYF. CDR3 bases: TGTGCCACCAGCAAAGGACTAGCGGGAGAGACCCAGTACTTC.

The chain employs TRBV5-1 and TRBJ1-1; D is ambiguous. CDR1 is SGHRS, CDR2 YFSETQ, per germline. There are 12 residues in the CDR3. V lost 4 bases, J lost 1 base, and 5 bases lay in between. DNA of the CDR3: TGCGCCAGCAGCCACGGGAACACTGAAGCTTTCTTT. As protein: CASSHGNTEAFF.

The chain combines TRBV10-1 with TRBJ1-4; D unresolved. The CDR3 sequence is 15 residues long. Trimming pared 0 bases from V and 6 bases from J, leaving 11 bases between. CDR1 and CDR2 from the germline V gene are WNHNN and SYGVQD (reference sequence). The CDR3 nucleotides read TGCGCCAGCAGTGAGTCCTCCAGACTACATGAAAAACTGTTTTTT. Its translation is CASSESSRLHEKLFF.

The chain uses TRBV7-9 and TRBJ2-7; D is unclear. The CDR3 is 12 amino acids. Per the germline V gene, CDR1 is SEHNR and CDR2 is FQNEAQ (reference sequence). V lost 5 bases and J lost 0, with 5 bases in between. The CDR3 spells CASSRNSYEQYF. CDR3 coding DNA: TGTGCCAGCAGCCGCAACTCCTACGAGCAGTACTTC.

The J gene is TRBJ2-4, the V gene TRBV5-1, with 10 nucleotides matching TRBD1. The CDR3 is made up of 15 amino acids. The germline V gene encodes CDR1 SGHRS and CDR2 YFSETQ. V lost 4 bases, J lost 6 bases, and 7 bases stayed unmatched. The CDR3 sequence: CASSLGQGVINIQYF. The CDR3 bases are TGCGCCAGCAGCCTAGGACAGGGGGTGATAAACATTCAGTACTTC. The full variable domain, in which reference TRBV5-1 and TRBJ2-4 provide the parts outside the CDR3, is KAGVTQTPRYLIKTRGQQVTLSCSPISGHRSVSWYQQTPGQGLQFLFEYFSETQRNKGNFPGRFSGRQFSNSRSEMNVSTLELGDSALYLCASSLGQGVINIQYFGAGTRLSVL.

The gene calls are TRBV4-1 and TRBJ2-6; 8 bases line up with TRBD1. CDR1 is MGHRA, CDR2 YSYEKL, per germline. Losses at the gene ends were 4 bases for V and 0 bases for J; bases not matched to a gene: 5. This CDR3 has 17 residues. The chain's CDR3 is CASSPDRVGSGANVLTF. The CDR3, as DNA: TGCGCCAGCAGCCCGGACAGGGTCGGCTCTGGGGCCAACGTCCTGACTTTC.

This clone appeared once. This chain links TRBV7-9 with TRBJ2-7; 7 positions agree with TRBD1. CDR1 and CDR2 (germline): SEHNR, FQNEAQ (reference sequence). CDR3 length: 14 residues. Trimming took 4 bases from V and 5 from J; bases not matched to a gene: 8. This CDR3 reads CASSSGTAADEQYF. CDR3 coding DNA: TGTGCCAGCAGCTCAGGGACAGCGGCGGACGAGCAGTACTTC.

The V gene is TRBV2, the J gene TRBJ2-6, with unresolved D. Germline V gene sequence: CDR1 SNHLY, CDR2 FYNNEI. The ends were cut back, 6 bases at V and 3 bases at J, with 6 bases in the middle. CDR3 length equals 13 residues. The CDR3 loop is CASRDYGANVLTF. The DNA for the CDR3 is TGTGCCAGCAGAGATTATGGGGCCAACGTCCTGACTTTC.

V and J are TRBV7-9 and TRBJ2-1, with D maybe TRBD2 (5 bases). Trimming stripped 5 bases from V and 5 bases from J, with 16 bases between. The CDR3 is made up of 15 amino acids. The germline gives CDR1 SEHNR, CDR2 FQNEAQ (reference sequence). The CDR3 DNA sequence: TGTGCCAGCAGCCAAGCGGCGGCTATAAACAATGAGCAGTTCTTC. Encoded protein: CASSQAAAINNEQFF.

This clone has just one count. The chain joins TRBV5-1 to TRBJ2-7, with D perhaps matching TRBD1 or TRBD2 (5 bases each). The CDR3 consists of 14 residues. Germline CDR1 SGHRS, CDR2 YFSETQ. The V end was cut by 0 bases, the J end by 4 bases, with 11 bases between. CDR3 sequence (DNA): TGCGCCAGCAGCTTGGAGGGACGGCAGTACGAGCAGTACTTC. It is translated as CASSLEGRQYEQYF.

This chain connects TRBV5-1 to TRBJ2-1, with TRBD2 identical over 13 bases. CDR1 and CDR2 from the germline V gene are SGHRS and YFSETQ. The CDR3 has 16 amino acids. With V trimmed by 0 bases and J by 8 bases, 5 bases remained unmatched. The CDR3 DNA reads as TGCGCCAGCAGCTTGGCCGAGGGACTAGCGGGGTATGAGCAGTTCTTC. This gives the protein CASSLAEGLAGYEQFF.

The chain uses TRBV6-4 and TRBJ2-6; 8 bases are a match to TRBD1. This CDR3 has 14 amino acids. Germline CDR1 and CDR2: MRHNA and SNTAGT. V lost 8 bases to trimming and J lost 2 bases; unmatched junction nucleotides: 2. The CDR3 here is CASRDRTGANVLTF. Written as DNA, the CDR3 is TGTGCCAGCCGGGACAGGACTGGGGCCAACGTCCTGACTTTC.

The J gene is TRBJ2-2, the V gene TRBV6-6, with 8 bases matching TRBD2. Trimming took 6 bases from V and 4 from J; bases not matched to a gene: 7. The V gene's germline CDR1 is MNHNY and CDR2 SVGAGI (reference sequence). The CDR3 covers 15 residues. CDR3 nucleotide sequence: TGTGCCAGCAGCCGTGACGGGGGGGCCACCGGGGAGCTGTTTTTT. The encoded protein is CASSRDGGATGELFF.